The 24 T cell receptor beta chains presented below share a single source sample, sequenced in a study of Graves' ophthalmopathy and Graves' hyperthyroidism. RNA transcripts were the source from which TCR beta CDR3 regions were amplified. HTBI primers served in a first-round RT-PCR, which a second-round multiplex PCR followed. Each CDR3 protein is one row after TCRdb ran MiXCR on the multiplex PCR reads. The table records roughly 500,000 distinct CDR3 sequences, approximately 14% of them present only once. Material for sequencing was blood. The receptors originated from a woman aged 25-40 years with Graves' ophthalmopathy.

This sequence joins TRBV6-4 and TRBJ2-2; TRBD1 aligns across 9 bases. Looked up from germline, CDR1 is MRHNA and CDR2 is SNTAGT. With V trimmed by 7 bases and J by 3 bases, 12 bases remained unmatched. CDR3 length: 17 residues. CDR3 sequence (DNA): TGTGCCAGCACCCACCTCTCCGGGACAGGGTACACCGGGGAGCTGTTTTTT. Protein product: CASTHLSGTGYTGELFF.

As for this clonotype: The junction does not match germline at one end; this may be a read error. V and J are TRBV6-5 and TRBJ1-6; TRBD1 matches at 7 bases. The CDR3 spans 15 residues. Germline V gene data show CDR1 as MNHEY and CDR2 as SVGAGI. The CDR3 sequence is CASSYSAGGNSHLHF. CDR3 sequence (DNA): TGTGCCAGCAGTTACTCGGCAGGGGGTAATTCACACCTCCACTTT.

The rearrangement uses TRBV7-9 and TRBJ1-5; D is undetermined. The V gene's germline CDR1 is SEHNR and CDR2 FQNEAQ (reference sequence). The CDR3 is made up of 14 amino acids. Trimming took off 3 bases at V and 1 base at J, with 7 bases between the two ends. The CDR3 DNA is TGTGCCAGCAGCTTTATAGGGAGCAATCAGCCCCAGCATTTT. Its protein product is CASSFIGSNQPQHF. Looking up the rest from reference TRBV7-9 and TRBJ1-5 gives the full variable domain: DTGVSQNPRHKITKRGQNVTFRCDPISEHNRLYWYRQTLGQGPEFLTYFQNEAQLEKSRLLSDRFSAERPKGSFSTLEIQRTEQGDSAMYLCASSFIGSNQPQHFGDGTRLSIL.

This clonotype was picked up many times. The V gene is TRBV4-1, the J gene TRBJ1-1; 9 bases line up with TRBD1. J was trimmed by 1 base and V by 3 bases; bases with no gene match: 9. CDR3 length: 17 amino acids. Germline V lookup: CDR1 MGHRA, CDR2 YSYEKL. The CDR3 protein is CASSHWTGAPANTEAFF. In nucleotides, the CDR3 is TGCGCCAGCAGCCATTGGACAGGGGCCCCTGCGAACACTGAAGCTTTCTTT.

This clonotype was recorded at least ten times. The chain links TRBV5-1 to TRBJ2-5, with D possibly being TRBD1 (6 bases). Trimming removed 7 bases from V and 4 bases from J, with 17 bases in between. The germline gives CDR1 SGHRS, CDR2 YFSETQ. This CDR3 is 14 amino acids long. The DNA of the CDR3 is TGCGCCAGCGATACGGCAGGGGAAGGAGAGACCCAGTACTTC. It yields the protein CASDTAGEGETQYF.

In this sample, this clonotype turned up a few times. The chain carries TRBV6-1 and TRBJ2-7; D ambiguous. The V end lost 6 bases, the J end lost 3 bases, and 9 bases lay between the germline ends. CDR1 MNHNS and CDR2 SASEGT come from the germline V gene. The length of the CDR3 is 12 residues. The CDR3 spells CASRPTNYEQYF. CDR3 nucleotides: TGTGCCAGCAGGCCCACGAACTACGAGCAGTACTTC.

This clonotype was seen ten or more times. The CDR3 DNA follows: TGTGCCAGCAGTTACTCGACCGGGACCGGGAGCTCTGGGGCCAACGTCCTGACTTTC. Translated: CASSYSTGTGSSGANVLTF. The chain is built from TRBV6-2 or TRBV6-3 and TRBJ2-6, with a weak D call TRBD2 (6 bases). Germline V gene data show CDR1 as MNHEY and CDR2 as SVGEGT. V shed 0 bases and J shed 0 bases, with 15 bases lying between them. The CDR3 has 19 residues.

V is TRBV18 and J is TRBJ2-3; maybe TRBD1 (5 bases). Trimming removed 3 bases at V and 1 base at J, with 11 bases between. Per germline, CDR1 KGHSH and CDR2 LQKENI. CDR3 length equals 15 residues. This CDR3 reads CASSPRVTGTDTQYF. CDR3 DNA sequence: TGTGCCAGCTCACCCAGGGTTACGGGCACAGATACGCAGTATTTT.

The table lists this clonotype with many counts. The CDR3 is CATIARSPYGYTF. DNA for the CDR3: TGTGCCACCATCGCCCGCAGTCCCTATGGCTACACCTTC. J is TRBJ1-2 and V is TRBV28, with unresolved D. This CDR3 contains 13 residues. The V gene lost 10 bases and the J gene lost 4 bases, with 16 bases spanning the gap. CDR1 is MDHEN, CDR2 SYDVKM, per germline.

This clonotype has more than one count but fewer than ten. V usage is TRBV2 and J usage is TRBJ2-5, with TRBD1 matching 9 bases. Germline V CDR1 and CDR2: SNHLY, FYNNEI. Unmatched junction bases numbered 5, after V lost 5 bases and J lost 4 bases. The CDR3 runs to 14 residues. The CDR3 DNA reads TGTGCCAGCAGTTACACAGGGGGCGCAGAGACCCAGTACTTC. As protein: CASSYTGGAETQYF.

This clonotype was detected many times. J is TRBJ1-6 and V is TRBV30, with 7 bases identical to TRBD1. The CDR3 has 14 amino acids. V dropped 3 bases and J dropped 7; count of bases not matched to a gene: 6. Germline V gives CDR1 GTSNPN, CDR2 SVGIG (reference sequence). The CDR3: CAWSRDRVNSPLHF. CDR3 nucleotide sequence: TGTGCCTGGAGCAGGGACAGAGTCAATTCACCCCTCCACTTT.

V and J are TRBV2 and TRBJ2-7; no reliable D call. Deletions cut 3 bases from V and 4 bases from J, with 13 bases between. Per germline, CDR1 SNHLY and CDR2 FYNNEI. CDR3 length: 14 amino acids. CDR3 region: CASSDRPLKYEQYF. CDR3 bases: TGTGCCAGCAGTGATCGCCCTCTCAAGTACGAGCAGTACTTC.

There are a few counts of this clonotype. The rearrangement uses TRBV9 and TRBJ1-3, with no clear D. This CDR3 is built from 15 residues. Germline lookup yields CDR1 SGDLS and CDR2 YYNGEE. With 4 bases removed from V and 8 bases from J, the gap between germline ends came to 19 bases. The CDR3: CASSPRTFYPDTIYF. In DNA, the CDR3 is TGTGCCAGCAGCCCGAGAACATTTTACCCGGACACCATATATTTT.

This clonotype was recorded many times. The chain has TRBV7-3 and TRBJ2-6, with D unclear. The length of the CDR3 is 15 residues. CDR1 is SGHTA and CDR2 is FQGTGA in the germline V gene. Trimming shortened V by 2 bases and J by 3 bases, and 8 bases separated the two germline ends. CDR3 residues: CASSLSGFGANVLTF. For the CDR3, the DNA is TGTGCCAGCAGCTTATCAGGTTTTGGGGCCAACGTCCTGACTTTC.

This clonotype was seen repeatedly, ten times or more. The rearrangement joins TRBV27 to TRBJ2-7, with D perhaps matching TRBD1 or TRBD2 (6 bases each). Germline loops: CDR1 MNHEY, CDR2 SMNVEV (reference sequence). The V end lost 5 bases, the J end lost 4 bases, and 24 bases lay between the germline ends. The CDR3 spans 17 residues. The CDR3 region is CASSPPGALGTRYEQYF. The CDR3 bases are TGTGCCAGCAGTCCTCCGGGGGCGTTAGGGACTCGATACGAGCAGTACTTC.

CDR3 DNA: TGTGCCAGCAGTACCGTACAGGATTGGATCACTGAAGCTTTCTTT. This codes for CASSTVQDWITEAFF. The chain couples TRBV6-2 or TRBV6-3 to TRBJ1-1, with D perhaps matching TRBD1 (5 bases). The ends were cut back, 5 bases at V and 4 bases at J, with 17 bases in the middle. This CDR3 is 15 amino acids long. CDR1 MNHEY and CDR2 SVGEGT come from the germline V gene.

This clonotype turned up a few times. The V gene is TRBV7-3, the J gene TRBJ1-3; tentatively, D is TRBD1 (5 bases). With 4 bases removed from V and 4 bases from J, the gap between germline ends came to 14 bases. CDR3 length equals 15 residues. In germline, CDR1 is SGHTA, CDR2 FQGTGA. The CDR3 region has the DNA TGTGCCAGCAGCTCCTCCGGGGGTATCGGAAACACCATATATTTT. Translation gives CASSSSGGIGNTIYF.

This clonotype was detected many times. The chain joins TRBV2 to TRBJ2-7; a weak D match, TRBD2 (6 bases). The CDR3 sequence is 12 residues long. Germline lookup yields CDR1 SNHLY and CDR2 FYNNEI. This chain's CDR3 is CAGGGSSYEQYF. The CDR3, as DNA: TGTGCTGGCGGAGGGAGCTCCTACGAGCAGTACTTC.

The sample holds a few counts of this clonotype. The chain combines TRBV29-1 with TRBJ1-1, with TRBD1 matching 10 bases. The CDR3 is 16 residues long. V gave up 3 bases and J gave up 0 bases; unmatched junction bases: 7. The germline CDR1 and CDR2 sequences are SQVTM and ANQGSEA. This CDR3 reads CSVEIPGQGVNTEAFF. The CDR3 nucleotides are TGCAGCGTTGAGATTCCAGGACAGGGGGTGAACACTGAAGCTTTCTTT. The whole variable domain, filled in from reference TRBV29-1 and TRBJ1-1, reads SAVISQKPSRDICQRGTSLTIQCQVDSQVTMMFWYRQQPGQSLTLIATANQGSEATYESGFVIDKFPISRPNLTFSTLTVSNMSPEDSSIYLCSVEIPGQGVNTEAFFGQGTRLTVV.

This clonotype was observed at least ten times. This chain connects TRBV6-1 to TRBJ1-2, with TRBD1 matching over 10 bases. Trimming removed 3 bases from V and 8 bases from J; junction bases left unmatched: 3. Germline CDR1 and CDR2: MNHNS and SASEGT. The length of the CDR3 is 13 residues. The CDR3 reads CASSEGTGDGYTF. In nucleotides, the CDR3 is TGTGCCAGCAGTGAGGGGACAGGGGACGGCTACACCTTC.

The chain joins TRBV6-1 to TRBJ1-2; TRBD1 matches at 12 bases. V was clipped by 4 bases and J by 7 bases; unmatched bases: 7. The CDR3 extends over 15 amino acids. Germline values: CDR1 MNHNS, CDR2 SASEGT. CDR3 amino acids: CASSATGTGGRGYTF. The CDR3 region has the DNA TGTGCCAGCAGTGCAACCGGGACAGGGGGCCGTGGCTACACCTTC.

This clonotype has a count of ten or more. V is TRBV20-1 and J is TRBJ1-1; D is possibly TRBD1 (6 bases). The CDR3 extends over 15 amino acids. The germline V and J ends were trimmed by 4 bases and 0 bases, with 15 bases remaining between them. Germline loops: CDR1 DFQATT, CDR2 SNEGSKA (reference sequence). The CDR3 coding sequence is TGCAGTGCTAATGACAGGACCAACATGAACACTGAAGCTTTCTTT. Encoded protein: CSANDRTNMNTEAFF.

The chain's CDR3 is CSAQGTHEQYF. The CDR3 DNA reads as TGCAGTGCCCAGGGAACCCACGAGCAGTACTTC. The rearrangement links TRBV20-1 to TRBJ2-7; tentatively, D is TRBD1 (5 bases). V lost 6 bases and J 5 bases, leaving 11 bases between the germline ends. Germline assignment: CDR1 DFQATT and CDR2 SNEGSKA (reference sequence). The CDR3 has 11 residues.

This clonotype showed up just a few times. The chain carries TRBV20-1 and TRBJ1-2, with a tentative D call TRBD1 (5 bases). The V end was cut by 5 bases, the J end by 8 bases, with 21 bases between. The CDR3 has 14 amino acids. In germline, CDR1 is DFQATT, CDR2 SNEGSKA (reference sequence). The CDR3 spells CSAPFRGPAVGYTF. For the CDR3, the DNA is TGCAGTGCTCCATTCCGGGGCCCAGCCGTGGGCTACACCTTC.